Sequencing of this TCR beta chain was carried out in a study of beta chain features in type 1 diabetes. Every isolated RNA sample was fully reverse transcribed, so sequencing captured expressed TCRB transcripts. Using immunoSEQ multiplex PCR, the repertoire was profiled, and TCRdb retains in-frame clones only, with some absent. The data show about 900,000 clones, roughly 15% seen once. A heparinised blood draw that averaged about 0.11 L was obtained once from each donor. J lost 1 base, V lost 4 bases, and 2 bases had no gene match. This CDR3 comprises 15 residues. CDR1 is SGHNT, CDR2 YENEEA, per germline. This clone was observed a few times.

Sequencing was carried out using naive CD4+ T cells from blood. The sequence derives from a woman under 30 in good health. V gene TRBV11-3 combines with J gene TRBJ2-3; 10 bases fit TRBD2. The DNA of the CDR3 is TGTGCCAGCAGCTACAGCGGGAGGGGCACAGATACGCAGTATTTT. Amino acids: CASSYSGRGTDTQYF.